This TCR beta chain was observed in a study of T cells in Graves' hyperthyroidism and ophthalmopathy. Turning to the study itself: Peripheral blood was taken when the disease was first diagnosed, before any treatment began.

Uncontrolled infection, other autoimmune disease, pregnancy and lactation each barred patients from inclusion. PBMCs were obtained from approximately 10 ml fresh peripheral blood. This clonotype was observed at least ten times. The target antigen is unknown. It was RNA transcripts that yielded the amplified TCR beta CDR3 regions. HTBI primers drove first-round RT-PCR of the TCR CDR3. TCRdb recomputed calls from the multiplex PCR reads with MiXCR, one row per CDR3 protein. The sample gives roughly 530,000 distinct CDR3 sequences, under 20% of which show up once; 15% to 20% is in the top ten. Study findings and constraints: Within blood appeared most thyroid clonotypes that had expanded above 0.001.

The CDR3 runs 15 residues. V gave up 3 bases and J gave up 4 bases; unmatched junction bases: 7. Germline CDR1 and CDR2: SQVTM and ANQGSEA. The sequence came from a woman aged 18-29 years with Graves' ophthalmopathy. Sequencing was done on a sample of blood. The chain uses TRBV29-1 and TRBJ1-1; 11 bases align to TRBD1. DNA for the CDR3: TGCAGCGTTGAGATAGCGGGACAGGGGGGCACTGAAGCTTTCTTT. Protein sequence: CSVEIAGQGGTEAFF.